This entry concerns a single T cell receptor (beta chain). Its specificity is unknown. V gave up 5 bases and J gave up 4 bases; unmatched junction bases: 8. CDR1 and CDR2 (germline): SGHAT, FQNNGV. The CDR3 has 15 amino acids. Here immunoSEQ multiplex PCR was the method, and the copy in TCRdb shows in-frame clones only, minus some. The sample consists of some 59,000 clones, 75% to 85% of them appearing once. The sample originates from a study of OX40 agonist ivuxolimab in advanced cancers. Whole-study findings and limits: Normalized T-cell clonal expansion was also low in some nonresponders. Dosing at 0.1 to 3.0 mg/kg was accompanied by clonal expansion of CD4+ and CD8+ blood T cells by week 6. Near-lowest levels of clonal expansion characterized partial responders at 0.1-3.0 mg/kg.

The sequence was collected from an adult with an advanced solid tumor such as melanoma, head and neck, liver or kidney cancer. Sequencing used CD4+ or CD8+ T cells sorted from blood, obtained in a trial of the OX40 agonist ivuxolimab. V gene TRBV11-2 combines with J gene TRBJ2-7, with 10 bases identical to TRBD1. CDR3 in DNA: TGTGCCAGCAGCCGACCTGGGACAGGGGCTTACGAGCAGTACTTC. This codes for CASSRPGTGAYEQYF.